The rows below give T cell receptor beta chains drawn from one sample of a study of T cell responses to AZD1222 COVID-19 vaccine. Assay: immunoSEQ multiplex PCR; the TCRdb copy retains only in-frame clones and omits some. The data contain roughly 130,000 clones, 88% of them singletons. This specimen consisted of peripheral blood, obtained on day 0 of MenACWY control vaccination. These receptors were taken from an adult in good health. Each CDR3 is given with its conserved first and last residue. D genes are given only for firm matches. Clone size is given for some rows only: seen once, a few or many times, or a class if the clone is expanded.

J gene,V gene,D gene,clone size,CDR3 DNA,CDR3 protein
TRBJ2-7,TRBV5-1,.,.,TGCGCCAGCAGACCAGACAGGAGGCCTTTTTACGAGCAGTACTTC,CASRPDRRPFYEQYF
TRBJ2-7,TRBV28,TRBD2,.,TGTGCCAGCAGTTTATTTAGCGGGAGAGAAGGCGAGCAGTACTTC,CASSLFSGREGEQYF
TRBJ2-7,TRBV27,.,few,TGTGCCAGCAGTCCCCGGGGCGTAACCTACGAGCAGTACTTC,CASSPRGVTYEQYF
TRBJ2-2,TRBV28,.,.,TGTGCCAGCAGTCCTAGTCCCGGGGAGCTGTTTTTT,CASSPSPGELFF
TRBJ1-2,TRBV28,.,.,TGTGCCAGCAGTTCCCCAGACAGTATGAGTGGCTACACCTTC,CASSSPDSMSGYTF
TRBJ2-3,TRBV7-8,TRBD2,.,TGTGCCAGCAGCTCCTGGAGCGGGAGGGCCTCGGATACGCAGTATTTT,CASSSWSGRASDTQYF
TRBJ1-1,TRBV19,.,once,TGTGCCAGTAGTATAAGGCAGGCGAACACTGAAGCTTTCTTT,CASSIRQANTEAFF
TRBJ2-7,TRBV12-3/TRBV12-4,.,.,TGTGCCAGCAGTTTAGCGCTAACTTACGAGCAGTACTTC,CASSLALTYEQYF
TRBJ1-4,TRBV21-1,.,.,TGTGCCAGAGCTAATGAAAAACTGTTTTTT,CARANEKLFF
TRBJ2-1,TRBV2,.,.,TGTGCCAGCAGGACCGGGACTTTCGGTCGTGAGCAGTTCTTC,CASRTGTFGREQFF
TRBJ2-7,TRBV19,TRBD2,once,TGTGCCAGTAGTATCCTAGCGGGGACTCTATACGAGCAGTACTTC,CASSILAGTLYEQYF
TRBJ1-2,TRBV28,.,.,TGTGCCAGCAGTTTCGGTGGCAGCTATGGCTACACCTTC,CASSFGGSYGYTF
TRBJ1-3,TRBV5-1,.,.,TGCGCCAGCAGCAGCTCACAGCGAACTGGAAACACCATATATTTT,CASSSSQRTGNTIYF
TRBJ2-7,TRBV11-2,TRBD1,.,TGTGCCAGCAGTTTTGGGGACAGGCGCACCTACGAGCAGTACTTC,CASSFGDRRTYEQYF
TRBJ1-3,TRBV5-1,.,.,TGCGCCAGCAGCAGTGGACCGGCACTCTCTGGAAACACCATATATTTT,CASSSGPALSGNTIYF
TRBJ2-1,TRBV6-6,TRBD2,.,TGTGCCAGCAGTTATATAGGACTAGCGGGAGATGAGCAGTTCTTC,CASSYIGLAGDEQFF
TRBJ1-2,TRBV30,TRBD1,few,TGTGCCTGGAGTGAGAACAGGGGAGGTGGCTACACCTTC,CAWSENRGGGYTF
TRBJ2-2,TRBV4-2,.,.,TGTGCCAGCAGCCAAGTGGGGGAAACCGGGGAGCTGTTTTTT,CASSQVGETGELFF
TRBJ1-2,TRBV3-1/TRBV3-2,.,few,TGTGCCAGCAGCCAGGGCTCGAACAAAAACTATGGCTACACCTTC,CASSQGSNKNYGYTF
TRBJ2-3,TRBV19,TRBD1,.,TGTGCCAGTAGTGCCTCCGGGACAGGGTTTGGGCAGTATTTT,CASSASGTGFGQYF
TRBJ2-7,TRBV28,TRBD1,few,TGTGCCACCGGGACAGGGAGAAGATACGAGCAGTACTTC,CATGTGRRYEQYF
TRBJ1-2,TRBV9,TRBD1,.,TGTGCCAGCAGCACCCCGACAGGGCCGCATCCTAACTATGGCTACACCTTC,CASSTPTGPHPNYGYTF
TRBJ2-2,TRBV5-6,TRBD2,.,TGTGCCAGCAGCCCTCGGACGTCGGCGGGAGGGTGGACCGGGGAGCTGTTTTTT,CASSPRTSAGGWTGELFF
TRBJ2-2,TRBV5-6,TRBD1,.,TGTGCCAGCAGCTTGGGGACAGGGATGGCCGGGGAGCTGTTTTTT,CASSLGTGMAGELFF
TRBJ2-7,TRBV4-2,TRBD2,.,TGTGCCAGCAGCCAAGGCGGCTTAGCGGGAGGGGCCTACGAGCAGTACTTC,CASSQGGLAGGAYEQYF
TRBJ1-1,TRBV29-1,.,.,TGCAGCGCCCGAGGGCACCAGAACACTGAAGCTTTCTTT,CSARGHQNTEAFF
TRBJ2-7,TRBV18,TRBD1,.,TGTGCCAGCTCACCTGGGACAGGGTCCTACGAGCAGTACTTC,CASSPGTGSYEQYF
TRBJ2-1,TRBV2,.,.,TGTGCCAGCAGTGTCCTCCTCTACAATGAGCAGTTCTTC,CASSVLLYNEQFF
TRBJ1-1,TRBV19,.,.,TGTGCCAGTAGTACCCCGGGGGGTGAAGCTTTCTTT,CASSTPGGEAFF
TRBJ1-2,TRBV27,.,.,TGTGCCAGCAGTTTAAGGGACAACTATGGCTACACCTTC,CASSLRDNYGYTF
TRBJ1-1,TRBV29-1,.,few,TGCAGCGTTTTGGAGGGTTACAACACTGAAGCTTTCTTT,CSVLEGYNTEAFF
TRBJ2-7,TRBV27,.,.,TGTGCCAGCAGTTCTAGCGCCGCCTCCTACGAGCAGTACTTC,CASSSSAASYEQYF
TRBJ1-2,TRBV6-5,.,.,TGTGCCAGCAGTAACAGCGGGGGAAATGGCTACACCTTC,CASSNSGGNGYTF
TRBJ1-2,TRBV3-1/TRBV3-2,.,.,TGTGCCAGCAGCCAAGTTGACACCTATGGCTACACCTTC,CASSQVDTYGYTF
TRBJ1-3,TRBV11-2,.,.,TGTGCCAGCAGCTGGATCCAAGGGGCTGGAAACACCATATATTTT,CASSWIQGAGNTIYF
TRBJ1-6,TRBV19,TRBD1,once,TGTGCCAGTAGTATAACCACAGGGGGCTTCTCACCCCTCCACTTT,CASSITTGGFSPLHF
TRBJ1-1,TRBV27,.,.,TGTGCCAGCAGCTCCCTGACAGAAATGAACACTGAAGCTTTCTTT,CASSSLTEMNTEAFF
TRBJ2-2,TRBV28,TRBD1,.,TGTGCCAGCGAGGGACAGCCGAACACCGGGGAGCTGTTTTTT,CASEGQPNTGELFF
TRBJ2-7,TRBV2,.,once,TGTGCCAGCAGTGAAGGCAGGAACGAGCAGTACTTC,CASSEGRNEQYF
TRBJ1-1,TRBV19,.,.,TGTGCCAGCGACCTAGGGAACACTGAAGCTTTCTTT,CASDLGNTEAFF
TRBJ2-2,TRBV29-1,.,.,TGCAGCGTTCGGACAGGGAGGGACACCGGGGAGCTGTTTTTT,CSVRTGRDTGELFF
TRBJ2-5,TRBV7-8,.,.,TGTGCCAGCAGCTTATTAACCGGGACTTCCGGTGAGACCCAGTACTTC,CASSLLTGTSGETQYF